Below, one T cell receptor (beta chain) is given with its context. These data originate in a study of blood T cell repertoires in COVID-19. From germline, CDR1 is MNHEY and CDR2 SVGAGI. The CDR3 is made up of 15 amino acids. Trimming took 7 bases from V and 3 from J; bases not matched to a gene: 12. Measured with immunoSEQ multiplex PCR; TCRdb has only the in-frame clones, and not every one. The table has over 85,000 clones, 70% to 90% seen once. The sample consisted of peripheral blood. The clonotype comes from a man between 65 and 85 years old with acute or convalescent COVID-19. This chain connects TRBV6-5 to TRBJ2-7; TRBD1 agrees at 7 bases. CDR3 sequence reads: CASKEGQAPFYEQYV. The CDR3 DNA sequence: TGTGCCAGCAAAGAAGGACAGGCCCCCTTCTACGAGCAGTACGTC.